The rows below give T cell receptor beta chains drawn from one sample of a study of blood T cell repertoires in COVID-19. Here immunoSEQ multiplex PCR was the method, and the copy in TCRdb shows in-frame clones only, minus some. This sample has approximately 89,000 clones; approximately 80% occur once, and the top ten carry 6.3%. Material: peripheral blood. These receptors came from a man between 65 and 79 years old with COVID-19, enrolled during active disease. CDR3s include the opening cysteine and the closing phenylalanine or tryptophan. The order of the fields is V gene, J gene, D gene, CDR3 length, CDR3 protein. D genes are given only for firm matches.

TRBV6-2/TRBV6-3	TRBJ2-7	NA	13	CASSADGTYEQYF
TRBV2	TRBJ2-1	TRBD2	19	CASSERGTSGRAKDNEQFF
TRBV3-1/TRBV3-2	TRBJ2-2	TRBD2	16	CASGESGSPNTGELFF
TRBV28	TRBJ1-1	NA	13	CASTYYRGAEAFF
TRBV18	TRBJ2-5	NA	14	CASSPRQGRETQYF
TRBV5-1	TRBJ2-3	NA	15	CASSPLGTGADTQYF
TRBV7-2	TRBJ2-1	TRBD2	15	CASRWKAGENNEQFF
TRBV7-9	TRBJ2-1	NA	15	CASSLGQGFDNEQFF
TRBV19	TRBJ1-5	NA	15	CASSMSRQRNQPQHF
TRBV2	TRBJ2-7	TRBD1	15	CASSPGQGIVNEQYF
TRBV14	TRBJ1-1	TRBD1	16	CASSRGQGARDTEAFF
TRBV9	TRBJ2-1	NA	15	CASSVAGLPNNEQFF
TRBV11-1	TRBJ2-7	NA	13	CASSYRTHYEQYF
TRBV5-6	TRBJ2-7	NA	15	CASSLVGTGGYEQYF
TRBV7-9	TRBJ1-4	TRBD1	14	CASSTGTANEKLFF
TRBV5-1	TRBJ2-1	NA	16	CASSYPESSSYNEQFF
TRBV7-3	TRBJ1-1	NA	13	CASSSWGGTEAFF
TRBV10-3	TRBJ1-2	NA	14	CAIRHDSGDYGYTF
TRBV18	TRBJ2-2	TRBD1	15	CASSLTGEGAGELFF
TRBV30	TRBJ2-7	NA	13	CAWSVGVRYEQYF
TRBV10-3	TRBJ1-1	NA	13	CAIRVGARTEAFF
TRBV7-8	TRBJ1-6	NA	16	CASSRGTSFYNSPLHF
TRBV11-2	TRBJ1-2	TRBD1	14	CASSNSGTGSGYTF
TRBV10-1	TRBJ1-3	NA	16	CASSAFRDYSGNTIYF
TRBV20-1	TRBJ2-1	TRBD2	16	CSASPSGGDSYNEQFF
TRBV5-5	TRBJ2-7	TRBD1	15	CASSLGTGGTYEQYF
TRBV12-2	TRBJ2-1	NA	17	CASRSFPGTEPYNEQFF
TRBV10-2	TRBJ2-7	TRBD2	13	CASGKRDRGEQYF